The rows below give T cell receptor beta chains drawn from one sample of a study of blood T cell repertoires in COVID-19. TCRdb's copy holds only in-frame clones and misses some; the assay was immunoSEQ multiplex PCR. The sample comprises roughly 72,000 clones, 88% of which are singletons, and about 21% rests with the top ten. Sample: peripheral blood. These receptors originate from a human donor in a cohort sampled during active COVID-19. Each CDR3 is given with its conserved first and last residue. A D gene is named only where the DNA matches it firmly. Clone size, where shown, is once, few, many, or a class for clones that have expanded.

V gene: TRBV4-3; D gene: -; CDR3 length: 16; clone size: -; J gene: TRBJ1-2; CDR3 protein: CASSHRSELTNYGYTF; CDR3 DNA: TGCGCCAGCAGCCACCGATCAGAATTAACTAACTATGGCTACACCTTC
V gene: TRBV27; D gene: -; CDR3 length: 13; clone size: -; J gene: TRBJ1-2; CDR3 protein: CASSPRVEGGYTF; CDR3 DNA: TGTGCCAGCAGTCCCAGGGTTGAAGGTGGCTACACCTTC
V gene: TRBV28; D gene: -; CDR3 length: 12; clone size: -; J gene: TRBJ2-1; CDR3 protein: CASSLPSNEQFF; CDR3 DNA: TGTGCCAGCAGTTTACCCAGTAATGAGCAGTTCTTC
V gene: TRBV28; D gene: -; CDR3 length: 13; clone size: -; J gene: TRBJ1-5; CDR3 protein: CASSYSSNQPQHF; CDR3 DNA: TGTGCCAGCAGTTACAGTAGCAATCAGCCCCAGCATTTT
V gene: TRBV7-9; D gene: TRBD2; CDR3 length: 16; clone size: once; J gene: TRBJ2-1; CDR3 protein: CASSLASGSGRSEQFF; CDR3 DNA: TGTGCCAGCAGCTTAGCTAGCGGGAGTGGGAGGAGTGAGCAGTTCTTC
V gene: TRBV6-5; D gene: TRBD1; CDR3 length: 15; clone size: -; J gene: TRBJ2-7; CDR3 protein: CASSHTRKGADEQYF; CDR3 DNA: TGTGCCAGCAGTCACACTCGGAAGGGGGCGGATGAGCAGTACTTC
V gene: TRBV3-1/TRBV3-2; D gene: -; CDR3 length: 15; clone size: -; J gene: TRBJ2-1; CDR3 protein: CASSHPSLGADEQFF; CDR3 DNA: TGTGCCAGCAGCCATCCCTCCCTGGGGGCCGATGAGCAGTTCTTC
V gene: TRBV5-1; D gene: -; CDR3 length: 15; clone size: -; J gene: TRBJ1-4; CDR3 protein: CASSVTGAVNEKLFF; CDR3 DNA: TGCGCCAGCAGCGTGACAGGAGCTGTTAATGAAAAACTGTTTTTT
V gene: TRBV27; D gene: -; CDR3 length: 15; clone size: -; J gene: TRBJ1-6; CDR3 protein: CASRQSVTYNSPLHF; CDR3 DNA: TGTGCCAGCAGGCAAAGCGTAACCTATAATTCACCCCTCCACTTT
V gene: TRBV5-1; D gene: TRBD1; CDR3 length: 15; clone size: -; J gene: TRBJ1-1; CDR3 protein: CASSLDRVGNTEAFF; CDR3 DNA: TGCGCCAGCAGCCTTGACAGGGTAGGGAACACTGAAGCTTTCTTT
V gene: TRBV12-3/TRBV12-4; D gene: -; CDR3 length: 13; clone size: -; J gene: TRBJ2-5; CDR3 protein: CASSFNIEETQYF; CDR3 DNA: TGTGCCAGCAGTTTTAACATCGAAGAGACCCAGTACTTC
V gene: TRBV6-2/TRBV6-3; D gene: -; CDR3 length: 16; clone size: -; J gene: TRBJ2-2; CDR3 protein: CASSSGRELNTGELFF; CDR3 DNA: TGTGCCAGCAGTTCTGGCCGGGAGTTAAACACCGGGGAGCTGTTTTTT
V gene: TRBV28; D gene: -; CDR3 length: 12; clone size: -; J gene: TRBJ1-2; CDR3 protein: CASSKGALGYTF; CDR3 DNA: TGTGCCAGCAGCAAAGGGGCACTTGGCTACACCTTC
V gene: TRBV12-3/TRBV12-4; D gene: -; CDR3 length: 11; clone size: once; J gene: TRBJ2-7; CDR3 protein: CASSEAYEQYF; CDR3 DNA: TGTGCCAGCAGTGAGGCCTACGAGCAGTACTTC
V gene: TRBV20-1; D gene: -; CDR3 length: 13; clone size: -; J gene: TRBJ1-5; CDR3 protein: CSASSYSNQPQHF; CDR3 DNA: TGCAGTGCTAGTTCTTATAGCAATCAGCCCCAGCATTTT
V gene: TRBV7-2; D gene: TRBD2; CDR3 length: 15; clone size: -; J gene: TRBJ2-2; CDR3 protein: CASQSGTSFGGELFF; CDR3 DNA: TGTGCCAGCCAATCTGGGACTAGCTTTGGCGGGGAGCTGTTTTTT
V gene: TRBV5-1; D gene: -; CDR3 length: 13; clone size: -; J gene: TRBJ2-7; CDR3 protein: CASSLLSRGEQYF; CDR3 DNA: TGCGCCAGCAGCTTGCTTTCAAGGGGGGAGCAGTACTTC
V gene: TRBV6-5; D gene: -; CDR3 length: 13; clone size: once; J gene: TRBJ2-1; CDR3 protein: CASRVTSKDEQFF; CDR3 DNA: TGTGCCAGCAGAGTGACTAGTAAGGATGAGCAGTTCTTC
V gene: TRBV3-1/TRBV3-2; D gene: TRBD1; CDR3 length: 13; clone size: -; J gene: TRBJ1-2; CDR3 protein: CASSRTGVGGYTF; CDR3 DNA: TGTGCCAGCAGCCGCACAGGGGTGGGTGGCTACACCTTC
V gene: TRBV28; D gene: -; CDR3 length: 14; clone size: few; J gene: TRBJ2-5; CDR3 protein: CASSFTGGRRTQYF; CDR3 DNA: TGTGCCAGCAGTTTCACTGGTGGGAGAAGGACCCAGTACTTC
V gene: TRBV28; D gene: TRBD2; CDR3 length: 15; clone size: few; J gene: TRBJ2-3; CDR3 protein: CASRPSGRVTDTQYF; CDR3 DNA: TGTGCCAGCAGGCCTAGCGGGAGGGTCACAGATACGCAGTATTTT
V gene: TRBV5-1; D gene: TRBD2; CDR3 length: 15; clone size: once; J gene: TRBJ2-5; CDR3 protein: CASSALATGGETQYF; CDR3 DNA: TGCGCCAGCAGCGCACTAGCTACGGGGGGGGAGACCCAGTACTTC
V gene: TRBV7-9; D gene: TRBD1; CDR3 length: 14; clone size: -; J gene: TRBJ1-4; CDR3 protein: CASSQGGADEKLFF; CDR3 DNA: TGTGCCAGCAGCCAAGGGGGCGCGGATGAAAAACTGTTTTTT
V gene: TRBV6-1; D gene: -; CDR3 length: 14; clone size: -; J gene: TRBJ2-2; CDR3 protein: CASSDAGNTGELFF; CDR3 DNA: TGTGCCAGCAGTGATGCAGGGAACACCGGGGAGCTGTTTTTT
V gene: TRBV5-1; D gene: -; CDR3 length: 16; clone size: -; J gene: TRBJ2-2; CDR3 protein: CASSPALGGNTGELFF; CDR3 DNA: TGCGCCAGCAGCCCAGCTTTAGGGGGGAACACCGGGGAGCTGTTTTTT
V gene: TRBV28; D gene: TRBD1; CDR3 length: 17; clone size: -; J gene: TRBJ2-6; CDR3 protein: CASSPGTVQVGANVLTF; CDR3 DNA: TGTGCCAGCAGCCCTGGGACAGTACAAGTTGGGGCCAACGTCCTGACTTTC
V gene: TRBV2; D gene: -; CDR3 length: 14; clone size: once; J gene: TRBJ2-3; CDR3 protein: CASSQTRSTDTQYF; CDR3 DNA: TGTGCCAGCAGCCAAACTAGGAGCACAGATACGCAGTATTTT
V gene: TRBV7-2; D gene: -; CDR3 length: 15; clone size: -; J gene: TRBJ2-5; CDR3 protein: CASSLTGLGLETQYF; CDR3 DNA: TGTGCCAGCTCCTTAACAGGGTTAGGATTGGAGACCCAGTACTTC
V gene: TRBV5-1; D gene: -; CDR3 length: 15; clone size: -; J gene: TRBJ1-6; CDR3 protein: CASSSGRSVVGPLHF; CDR3 DNA: TGCGCCAGCAGCTCTGGCAGGTCCGTGGTTGGGCCCCTCCACTTT
V gene: TRBV3-1/TRBV3-2; D gene: -; CDR3 length: 15; clone size: -; J gene: TRBJ1-1; CDR3 protein: CASSHTGKGDTEAFF; CDR3 DNA: TGTGCCAGCAGCCATACAGGGAAAGGTGACACTGAAGCTTTCTTT
V gene: TRBV3-1/TRBV3-2; D gene: TRBD1; CDR3 length: 15; clone size: -; J gene: TRBJ1-6; CDR3 protein: CASSTRTGFSAPLHF; CDR3 DNA: TGTGCCAGCAGCACCCGGACAGGGTTCTCCGCACCCCTCCACTTT
V gene: TRBV6-6; D gene: -; CDR3 length: 15; clone size: -; J gene: TRBJ1-3; CDR3 protein: CASSPPWGESGTIYF; CDR3 DNA: TGTGCCAGCAGTCCGCCGTGGGGGGAGTCGGGCACCATATATTTT
V gene: TRBV5-5; D gene: TRBD1; CDR3 length: 13; clone size: once; J gene: TRBJ2-7; CDR3 protein: CASSRQGAYEQYF; CDR3 DNA: TGTGCCAGCAGCCGACAGGGGGCCTACGAGCAGTACTTC
V gene: TRBV6-1; D gene: -; CDR3 length: 15; clone size: -; J gene: TRBJ1-5; CDR3 protein: CASSEAGGVNQPQHF; CDR3 DNA: TGTGCCAGCAGTGAAGCTGGAGGGGTAAATCAGCCCCAGCATTTT
V gene: TRBV3-1/TRBV3-2; D gene: -; CDR3 length: 17; clone size: once; J gene: TRBJ2-3; CDR3 protein: CASSTERVRTFTDTQYF; CDR3 DNA: TGTGCCAGCAGCACTGAACGAGTAAGGACTTTCACAGATACGCAGTATTTT
V gene: TRBV15; D gene: -; CDR3 length: 12; clone size: -; J gene: TRBJ1-3; CDR3 protein: CATSRDFGGFVF; CDR3 DNA: TGTGCCACCAGCAGAGATTTTGGAGGGTTTGTGTTT
V gene: TRBV28; D gene: -; CDR3 length: 14; clone size: -; J gene: TRBJ1-4; CDR3 protein: CASSLAGPNEKLFF; CDR3 DNA: TGTGCCAGCAGTTTAGCAGGTCCTAATGAAAAACTGTTTTTT